This T cell receptor (beta chain) was captured in a study of shared clonotypes between healthy human individuals. Some clones are missing from TCRdb's copy, which holds only in-frame ones; the method was immunoSEQ multiplex PCR. The sample records about 490,000 clones, approximately 80% being singletons. Every donor was a Caucasian adult from Nashville, Tennessee. The origin of this receptor is a woman between 40 and 50 years old in good health. Some clones in this sample may be carry-over from other donors' samples. Sequenced input: PBMCs.

The CDR3 DNA sequence: TGTGCCAGCAGCCCCCGGGGGGGTGGGGAGACCCAGTACTTC. Amino acid sequence: CASSPRGGGETQYF. This sequence joins TRBV7-2 and TRBJ2-5; 8 bases line up with TRBD2. The CDR3 spans 14 residues. The V segment lost 5 bases and the J segment 5 bases; nucleotides outside the gene matches: 7. Per germline, CDR1 SGHTA and CDR2 FQGNSA. The variable domain in full, completed from reference TRBV7-2 and TRBJ2-5, reads GAGVSQSPSNKVTEKGKDVELRCDPISGHTALYWYRQSLGQGLEFLIYFQGNSAPDKSGLPSDRFSAERTGGSVSTLTIQRTQQEDSAVYLCASSPRGGGETQYFGPGTRLLVL.